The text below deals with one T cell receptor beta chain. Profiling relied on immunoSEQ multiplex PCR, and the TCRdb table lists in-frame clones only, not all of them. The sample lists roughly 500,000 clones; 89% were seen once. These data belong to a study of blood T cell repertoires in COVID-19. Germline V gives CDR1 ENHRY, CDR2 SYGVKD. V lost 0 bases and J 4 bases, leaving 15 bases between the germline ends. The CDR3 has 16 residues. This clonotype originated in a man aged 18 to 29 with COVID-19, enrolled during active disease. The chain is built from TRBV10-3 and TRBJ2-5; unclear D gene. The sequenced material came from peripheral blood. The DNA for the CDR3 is TGTGCCATCAGTGAGTCGGAGTCTATAAGACGAGAGACCCAGTACTTC. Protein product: CAISESESIRRETQYF.